The rows below give T cell receptor beta chains drawn from one sample of a study of blood T cell repertoires in COVID-19. Sequenced by immunoSEQ multiplex PCR; TCRdb stores in-frame clones only, minus some. Found here are about 53,000 clones, 77% of them singletons; the top ten hold around 43%. The specimen sequenced was peripheral blood. The receptors come from a man aged 65 to 85 with active or convalescent COVID-19. Both conserved end residues are trimmed from each CDR3.

j_call: TRBJ2-3
v_call: TRBV3-1/TRBV3-2
cdr3_aa: ASSRPGLAGGRTDTQY

j_call: TRBJ2-7
v_call: TRBV4-3
cdr3_aa: ASSQDYNALSIEQY

j_call: TRBJ2-7
v_call: TRBV24-1
cdr3_aa: ATSGDTYEQY

j_call: TRBJ1-5
v_call: TRBV6-6
cdr3_aa: ASSYGGGGQPQH

j_call: TRBJ1-1
v_call: TRBV5-1
cdr3_aa: ASSSGTGAMNTEAF

j_call: TRBJ1-5
v_call: TRBV19
cdr3_aa: ASSIAGQGTGFGPQH

j_call: TRBJ1-6
v_call: TRBV30
cdr3_aa: AWSVRGAYNSPLH

j_call: TRBJ1-3
v_call: TRBV6-5
cdr3_aa: ASIRDFSGNTIY

j_call: TRBJ2-6
v_call: TRBV19
cdr3_aa: ASSGFSGANVLT

j_call: TRBJ2-3
v_call: TRBV2
cdr3_aa: ASKKQGADTQY

j_call: TRBJ2-1
v_call: TRBV24-1
cdr3_aa: ATSDLRGQGVNEQF

j_call: TRBJ2-1
v_call: TRBV24-1
cdr3_aa: ATSDPWTSGSDEQF

j_call: TRBJ2-7
v_call: TRBV7-2
cdr3_aa: ASSPGLAGGYEQY

j_call: TRBJ1-2
v_call: TRBV11-2
cdr3_aa: ASSLTGGGEAGYT

j_call: TRBJ1-5
v_call: TRBV3-1/TRBV3-2
cdr3_aa: ASSQGGTPAQH

j_call: TRBJ1-2
v_call: TRBV6-2/TRBV6-3
cdr3_aa: ASSPDRGRGYT

j_call: TRBJ2-7
v_call: TRBV7-3
cdr3_aa: ASSLNGGAYEQY

j_call: TRBJ1-2
v_call: TRBV7-2
cdr3_aa: ASTLQGQGYYGYT

j_call: TRBJ2-7
v_call: TRBV11-2
cdr3_aa: ASSLGGGGRYEQY

j_call: TRBJ1-4
v_call: TRBV4-1
cdr3_aa: ASSPRTGGSTFNEKLF

j_call: TRBJ2-7
v_call: TRBV7-2
cdr3_aa: ASSLDRGEGYEQY

j_call: TRBJ1-2
v_call: TRBV28
cdr3_aa: ASSFGATGANYGYT

j_call: TRBJ1-3
v_call: TRBV3-1/TRBV3-2
cdr3_aa: ASSHRGLRNTIY

j_call: TRBJ2-7
v_call: TRBV27
cdr3_aa: ASSGRDSGSYEQY

j_call: TRBJ2-1
v_call: TRBV24-1
cdr3_aa: ATSDPMGRREQF

j_call: TRBJ1-1
v_call: TRBV29-1
cdr3_aa: SVMPTVNTEAF

j_call: TRBJ2-7
v_call: TRBV5-1
cdr3_aa: ASSLNYYEQY

j_call: TRBJ1-1
v_call: TRBV5-5
cdr3_aa: ASSFTPGGYTEAF

j_call: TRBJ1-2
v_call: TRBV6-5
cdr3_aa: ASRTPGQGHYGYT